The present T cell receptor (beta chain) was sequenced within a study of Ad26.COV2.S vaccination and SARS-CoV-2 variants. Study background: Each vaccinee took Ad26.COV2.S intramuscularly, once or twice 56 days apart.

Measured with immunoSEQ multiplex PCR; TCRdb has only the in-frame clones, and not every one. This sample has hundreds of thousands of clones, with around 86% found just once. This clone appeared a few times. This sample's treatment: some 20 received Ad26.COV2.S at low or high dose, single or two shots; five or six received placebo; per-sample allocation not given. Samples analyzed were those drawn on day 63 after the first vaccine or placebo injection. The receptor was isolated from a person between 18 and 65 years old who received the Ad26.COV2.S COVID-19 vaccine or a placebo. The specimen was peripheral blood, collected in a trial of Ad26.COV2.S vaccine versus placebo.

In nucleotides, the CDR3 is TGTGCCAGCAGCTCACAGGGAATATATGGCTACACCTTC. It specifies CASSSQGIYGYTF. The chain employs TRBV12-3 or TRBV12-4 and TRBJ1-2; D is possibly TRBD1 (6 bases). The CDR3 has 13 amino acids. V was clipped by 6 bases and J by 5 bases, with 13 bases between them.